A single sample is the source of the 16 T cell receptor beta chains below, sequenced in a study of blood T cell repertoires in COVID-19. Measured with immunoSEQ multiplex PCR; TCRdb has only the in-frame clones, and not every one. The sample has 55,000 to 70,000 clones, roughly 82% seen once. Sequenced: peripheral blood. These receptors originate from a woman aged 55-70 years with acute or convalescent COVID-19.

This chain links TRBV5-6 with TRBJ2-3, with 14 bases fitting TRBD2. This CDR3 comprises 16 residues. The V and J ends lost 4 bases and 7 bases, in that order; junction bases with no gene match: 8. Germline V gene data show CDR1 as SGHDT and CDR2 as YYEEEE. The CDR3 DNA is TGTGCCAGCAGCCCACTAAGGACTAGCGGGGGGAATACGCAGTATTTT. The encoded protein is CASSPLRTSGGNTQYF.

The chain combines TRBV5-1 with TRBJ2-7; 8 bases fit TRBD1. There are 14 residues in the CDR3. V dropped 3 bases and J dropped 1; count of bases not matched to a gene: 3. CDR1 is SGHRS, CDR2 YFSETQ, per germline. CDR3 sequence (DNA): TGCGCCAGCAGCTCCAGGGACAGGTCCTACGAGCAGTACTTC. It is translated as CASSSRDRSYEQYF.

The chain couples TRBV12-5 to TRBJ2-1; TRBD2 might be the D (7 bases). Per the germline V gene, CDR1 is LGHNT and CDR2 is FRNRAP. Trimming took 3 bases from V and 7 from J, leaving 13 bases between them. The CDR3 is 14 amino acids. The CDR3 loop is CASGLGGGPNEQFF. The CDR3 nucleotides are TGTGCTAGTGGTTTAGGGGGGGGTCCTAATGAGCAGTTCTTC.

This sequence joins TRBV7-9 and TRBJ2-3, with a tentative D call TRBD1 (6 bases). Trimming took off 3 bases at V and 6 bases at J, with 16 bases between the two ends. The CDR3 spans 15 residues. Germline V lookup: CDR1 SEHNR, CDR2 FQNEAQ (reference sequence). The CDR3: CASSFRSRGHDTQYF. CDR3 in DNA: TGTGCCAGCAGCTTTCGATCCAGGGGCCATGATACGCAGTATTTT.

This clone has just a few counts. V and J are TRBV5-1 and TRBJ1-1; TRBD1 is a possible D gene (5 bases). V shed 7 bases and J shed 3 bases, with 16 bases lying between them. The germline gives CDR1 SGHRS, CDR2 YFSETQ. The CDR3 sequence is 14 residues long. The CDR3 loop reads CASSLGRSDTEAFF. Written as DNA, the CDR3 is TGCGCCAGCTCCCTGGGGCGGTCCGACACTGAAGCTTTCTTT.

The chain has TRBV27 and TRBJ1-4, with a tentative D call TRBD1 (6 bases). Germline V gives CDR1 MNHEY, CDR2 SMNVEV (reference sequence). This CDR3 has 14 amino acids. V was cut by 2 bases and J by 8 bases, with 12 bases left in between. The CDR3 spells CASSLVGAREKLFF. The CDR3, as DNA: TGTGCCAGCAGTTTAGTGGGGGCCCGGGAAAAACTGTTTTTT.

V usage is TRBV5-6 and J usage is TRBJ2-2; maybe TRBD1 (6 bases). V was cut by 0 bases and J by 0 bases, with 9 bases left in between. The germline gives CDR1 SGHDT, CDR2 YYEEEE. This CDR3 is 16 amino acids long. CDR3 coding DNA: TGTGCCAGCAGCTTGGCAGGGGTATCGAACACCGGGGAGCTGTTTTTT. Translating gives CASSLAGVSNTGELFF.

V is TRBV19 and J is TRBJ2-7, with TRBD1 matching 7 bases. This CDR3 comprises 15 residues. Per the germline V gene, CDR1 is LNHDA and CDR2 is SQIVND (reference sequence). V gave up 9 bases and J gave up 4 bases; unmatched junction bases: 15. DNA for the CDR3: TGTGCCAGAGCTACCCGGGACAGAAAACGTTACGAGCAGTACTTC. Translation gives CARATRDRKRYEQYF.

The chain uses TRBV2 and TRBJ2-5; tentatively, D is TRBD2 (6 bases). The CDR3 runs to 15 residues. V gave up 0 bases and J gave up 5 bases, with 13 bases separating them. The germline V gene has CDR1 SNHLY and CDR2 FYNNEI. This CDR3 reads CASSEAGGAKETQYF. CDR3 DNA sequence: TGTGCCAGCAGTGAAGCGGGCGGGGCGAAGGAGACCCAGTACTTC.

CDR3 amino acids: CASSPSRDREYGYTF. As DNA, the CDR3 is TGTGCCAGCTCACCATCCCGGGACAGGGAATATGGCTACACCTTC. The chain carries TRBV18 and TRBJ1-2; TRBD1 matches 9 bases. Germline lookup yields CDR1 KGHSH and CDR2 LQKENI. V was clipped by 2 bases and J by 5 bases; unmatched bases: 6. This CDR3 contains 15 residues. The full variable domain, its missing parts supplied by reference TRBV18 and TRBJ1-2, is NAGVMQNPRHLVRRRGQEARLRCSPMKGHSHVYWYRQLPEEGLKFMVYLQKENIIDESGMPKERFSAEFPKEGPSILRIQQVVRGDSAAYFCASSPSRDREYGYTFGSGTRLTVV.

V and J are TRBV7-2 and TRBJ2-2; no clear D gene. The germline gives CDR1 SGHTA, CDR2 FQGNSA. Trimming cost V 5 bases and J 4 bases, with 5 bases left between them. The CDR3 length is 12 residues. Written as DNA, the CDR3 is TGTGCCAGCAGCCCCCGCACCGGGGAGCTGTTTTTT. As protein: CASSPRTGELFF.

This rearrangement joins TRBV29-1 to TRBJ2-5; 8 nucleotides line up with TRBD2. CDR3 length: 12 residues. Trimming cost V 7 bases and J 3 bases; bases outside gene matches: 4. Looked up from germline, CDR1 is SQVTM and CDR2 is ANQGSEA. Here the CDR3 DNA reads TGCAGCGCAGGGCGGGGGGAAGAGACCCAGTACTTC. Its protein product is CSAGRGEETQYF.

The rearrangement uses TRBV9 and TRBJ1-2; the D gene is possibly TRBD1 (5 bases). V shed 0 bases and J shed 7 bases, with 16 bases lying between them. The germline CDR1 and CDR2 sequences are SGDLS and YYNGEE. The CDR3 consists of 15 residues. The CDR3 DNA sequence: TGTGCCAGCAGCGTAGCTGCGGGGGGAGTGCGTGGCTACACCTTC. Translated: CASSVAAGGVRGYTF.

The chain is built from TRBV11-2 and TRBJ2-2; 7 nucleotides agree with TRBD1. The V and J ends lost 5 bases and 1 base, in that order; junction bases with no gene match: 7. The CDR3 spans 16 residues. The germline gives CDR1 SGHAT, CDR2 FQNNGV. DNA for the CDR3: TGTGCCAGCAGCACCTCAGGGGGAAAGAACACCGGGGAGCTGTTTTTT. This sequence encodes CASSTSGGKNTGELFF.

The chain links TRBV24-1 to TRBJ2-2; tentative D call: TRBD1 (5 bases). CDR1 KGHDR and CDR2 SFDVKD come from the germline V gene. The CDR3 spans 17 residues. Trimming removed 0 bases from V and 6 bases from J, with 16 bases in between. The CDR3 loop is CATSDLLTDGVPGELFF. Here the CDR3 DNA reads TGTGCCACCAGTGATTTGCTGACAGATGGTGTTCCCGGGGAGCTGTTTTTT.

The chain combines TRBV28 with TRBJ1-1; 7 bases map to TRBD1. Germline V gene data show CDR1 as MDHEN and CDR2 as SYDVKM. This CDR3 spans 12 amino acids. V gave up 4 bases and J gave up 7 bases; unmatched junction bases: 3. CDR3 protein: CASSYRGGEAFF. In nucleotides, the CDR3 is TGTGCCAGCAGTTACAGGGGAGGTGAAGCTTTCTTT.